These T cell receptor beta chains were read from a single sample in a study of control samples from healthy donors and cancer patients. Sequenced by immunoSEQ multiplex PCR; TCRdb stores in-frame clones only, minus some. The data show more than 80,000 clones, with approximately 93% seen just once and 8% held by the top ten. The sequenced material came from blood. These receptors were collected from a man between 18 and 29 years old in good health. The CDR3 runs from the conserved cysteine through the conserved F or W. The D gene is left open where the match is weak. Size is stated for part of the rows, as once, few or many counts, or as a class when the clone is expanded.

clone_size: NA
v_call: TRBV12-5
d_call: TRBD2
j_call: TRBJ2-3
cdr3_nt: TGTGCTAGTGGTCGGCTAGCGGGGGAATACACAGATACGCAGTATTTT
cdr3_aa: CASGRLAGEYTDTQYF

clone_size: NA
v_call: TRBV30
d_call: NA
j_call: TRBJ2-2
cdr3_nt: TGTGCCTGGAGTGTACTCTTTGGGGGGCGAGGGAACACCGGGGAGCTGTTTTTT
cdr3_aa: CAWSVLFGGRGNTGELFF

clone_size: NA
v_call: TRBV30
d_call: NA
j_call: TRBJ2-5
cdr3_nt: TGTGCCTGGACCCACGGTGGGTTCCAACAAGAGACCCAGTACTTC
cdr3_aa: CAWTHGGFQQETQYF

clone_size: once
v_call: TRBV19
d_call: NA
j_call: TRBJ1-1
cdr3_nt: TGTGCCAGTAGCTCTAAAAGATTGAACACTGAAGCTTTCTTT
cdr3_aa: CASSSKRLNTEAFF

clone_size: NA
v_call: TRBV6-1
d_call: NA
j_call: TRBJ1-2
cdr3_nt: TGTGCCAGCAGTGAAGAACTTGGGTTCTATGGCTACACCTTC
cdr3_aa: CASSEELGFYGYTF

clone_size: NA
v_call: TRBV28
d_call: NA
j_call: TRBJ1-5
cdr3_nt: TGTGCCAGCAGTACCCTTCTGACCGGTACTATAGAAGGCAATCAGCCCCAGCATTTT
cdr3_aa: CASSTLLTGTIEGNQPQHF

clone_size: few
v_call: TRBV29-1
d_call: NA
j_call: TRBJ1-2
cdr3_nt: TGCAGCGTTGAGTCCGGGGCTTCGGACTATGGCTACACCTTC
cdr3_aa: CSVESGASDYGYTF

clone_size: NA
v_call: TRBV4-2
d_call: NA
j_call: TRBJ2-1
cdr3_nt: TGTGCCAGCAGCCAAGCCGGGACGGGGATGTACAATGAGCAGTTCTTC
cdr3_aa: CASSQAGTGMYNEQFF

clone_size: NA
v_call: TRBV29-1
d_call: NA
j_call: TRBJ2-1
cdr3_nt: TGCAGCATCTGGGGGGGCCTGAGGAACAATGAGCAGTTCTTC
cdr3_aa: CSIWGGLRNNEQFF

clone_size: NA
v_call: TRBV27
d_call: NA
j_call: TRBJ1-2
cdr3_nt: TGTGCCAGCAAGCAGGGCGGTGATGGCTACACCTTC
cdr3_aa: CASKQGGDGYTF

clone_size: NA
v_call: TRBV7-9
d_call: NA
j_call: TRBJ1-3
cdr3_nt: TGTGCCAGCAGCCCGCGTACATCCTCTGGAAACACCATATATTTT
cdr3_aa: CASSPRTSSGNTIYF

clone_size: NA
v_call: TRBV6-5
d_call: TRBD1
j_call: TRBJ1-4
cdr3_nt: TGTGCCAGCAGTTACTCGGGACAGGCGATAAAACTGTTTTTT
cdr3_aa: CASSYSGQAIKLFF

clone_size: NA
v_call: TRBV10-3
d_call: NA
j_call: TRBJ2-1
cdr3_nt: TGTGCCATCAGTGAGTCGACGGTTAGCAGGGCACAGCAGTTCTTC
cdr3_aa: CAISESTVSRAQQFF

clone_size: NA
v_call: TRBV19
d_call: TRBD1
j_call: TRBJ1-2
cdr3_nt: TGTGCCAGTAGTATGGGACAGGGGGCCCCTAACTATGGCTACACCTTC
cdr3_aa: CASSMGQGAPNYGYTF

clone_size: NA
v_call: TRBV30
d_call: TRBD1
j_call: TRBJ1-1
cdr3_nt: TGTGCCTGGAGCGCCCTCAGGGGGATTTACACTGAAGCTTTCTTT
cdr3_aa: CAWSALRGIYTEAFF

clone_size: NA
v_call: TRBV5-1
d_call: TRBD1
j_call: TRBJ2-1
cdr3_nt: TGCGCCAGCAGCTTGGCAGAGGGGGCGCGTTACTTCAATGAGCAGTTCTTC
cdr3_aa: CASSLAEGARYFNEQFF

clone_size: NA
v_call: TRBV2
d_call: NA
j_call: TRBJ2-3
cdr3_nt: TGTGCCAGAGTACAGGGTAGCACAGATACGCAGTATTTT
cdr3_aa: CARVQGSTDTQYF

clone_size: NA
v_call: TRBV30
d_call: NA
j_call: TRBJ2-1
cdr3_nt: TGTGCCTGGAACTCCTTACTCCCCGGGACGGGGTTCTTC
cdr3_aa: CAWNSLLPGTGFF

clone_size: once
v_call: TRBV14
d_call: NA
j_call: TRBJ1-2
cdr3_nt: TGTGCCAGCAGCCAAACACGGAGGGGGGTCAGTGGCTACACCTTC
cdr3_aa: CASSQTRRGVSGYTF

clone_size: few
v_call: TRBV9
d_call: NA
j_call: TRBJ1-1
cdr3_nt: TGTGCCAGCAGCGTAGGCAGGGATCCTGAAGCTTTCTTT
cdr3_aa: CASSVGRDPEAFF

clone_size: once
v_call: TRBV7-9
d_call: NA
j_call: TRBJ2-7
cdr3_nt: TGTGCCAGCAGCTCCGGGACGGTCTCCTACGAGCAGTACTTC
cdr3_aa: CASSSGTVSYEQYF

clone_size: NA
v_call: TRBV3-1/TRBV3-2
d_call: TRBD1
j_call: TRBJ1-2
cdr3_nt: TGTGCCAGCAGCCCGACAGGGCCGAACGTCTATGGCTACACCTTC
cdr3_aa: CASSPTGPNVYGYTF

clone_size: NA
v_call: TRBV15
d_call: NA
j_call: TRBJ1-2
cdr3_nt: TGTGCCACCAGCGCCCAGCGGACTGGGTCTGGCTACACCTTC
cdr3_aa: CATSAQRTGSGYTF

clone_size: NA
v_call: TRBV2
d_call: NA
j_call: TRBJ2-5
cdr3_nt: TGTGCCAGCAGCGCAGGACATTACCAAGAGACCCAGTACTTC
cdr3_aa: CASSAGHYQETQYF

clone_size: NA
v_call: TRBV2
d_call: NA
j_call: TRBJ2-7
cdr3_nt: TGTGCCAGCATCAACCAGGGGGAGCAGTACTTC
cdr3_aa: CASINQGEQYF

clone_size: NA
v_call: TRBV7-2
d_call: TRBD2
j_call: TRBJ2-1
cdr3_nt: TGTGCCAGCAGCTTAAGGAGCAGCCCTAGCGGGAGTTCCTACAATGAGCAGTTCTTC
cdr3_aa: CASSLRSSPSGSSYNEQFF

clone_size: NA
v_call: TRBV4-1
d_call: NA
j_call: TRBJ1-2
cdr3_nt: TGCGCCAGCAGCGGAAGGACTGCAAAAGAAAGTAACTATGGCTACACCTTC
cdr3_aa: CASSGRTAKESNYGYTF

clone_size: NA
v_call: TRBV19
d_call: NA
j_call: TRBJ1-1
cdr3_nt: TGTGCCAGTAGTATCAACGGGGCGGGCACTGAAGCTTTCTTT
cdr3_aa: CASSINGAGTEAFF

clone_size: NA
v_call: TRBV7-9
d_call: NA
j_call: TRBJ1-1
cdr3_nt: TGTGCCAGCAGCTTAGTTGGAGGGATGAACACTGAAGCTTTCTTT
cdr3_aa: CASSLVGGMNTEAFF

clone_size: NA
v_call: TRBV9
d_call: TRBD1
j_call: TRBJ2-3
cdr3_nt: TGTGCCAGCAGCGTAGTAGGGGGCATAGATACGCAGTATTTT
cdr3_aa: CASSVVGGIDTQYF

clone_size: NA
v_call: TRBV7-3
d_call: NA
j_call: TRBJ1-6
cdr3_nt: TGTGCCAGCAGCCCAGGGACGAGTAATTCACCCCTCCACTTT
cdr3_aa: CASSPGTSNSPLHF

clone_size: NA
v_call: TRBV5-4
d_call: NA
j_call: TRBJ1-1
cdr3_nt: TGTGCCAGCAGCCCGGTGGAGGCCAACACTGAAGCTTTCTTT
cdr3_aa: CASSPVEANTEAFF

clone_size: NA
v_call: TRBV27
d_call: TRBD1
j_call: TRBJ2-7
cdr3_nt: TGTGCCAGCAGTGCTACCGGGACAGGGGGTTTCCGCGAGCAGTACTTC
cdr3_aa: CASSATGTGGFREQYF

clone_size: once
v_call: TRBV6-5
d_call: TRBD1
j_call: TRBJ1-2
cdr3_nt: TGTGCCAGCAGTTACGAGACAGGGAGTGTAGGCTACACCTTC
cdr3_aa: CASSYETGSVGYTF

clone_size: NA
v_call: TRBV18
d_call: NA
j_call: TRBJ1-1
cdr3_nt: TGTGCCAGCTCCGTAATGGACCCGACGGCTTTCTTT
cdr3_aa: CASSVMDPTAFF

clone_size: NA
v_call: TRBV29-1
d_call: NA
j_call: TRBJ2-7
cdr3_nt: TGCAGCGTAGGAGGTTCTTCCTACGAGCAGTACTTC
cdr3_aa: CSVGGSSYEQYF

clone_size: NA
v_call: TRBV13
d_call: NA
j_call: TRBJ1-1
cdr3_nt: TGTGCCAGCAGCTTTTTAGGCCATAACACTGAAGCTTTCTTT
cdr3_aa: CASSFLGHNTEAFF

clone_size: NA
v_call: TRBV19
d_call: NA
j_call: TRBJ2-1
cdr3_nt: TGTGCCAGTAGTTCCCGAGCAGGGTACAATGAGCAGTTCTTC
cdr3_aa: CASSSRAGYNEQFF

clone_size: NA
v_call: TRBV7-9
d_call: TRBD1
j_call: TRBJ1-2
cdr3_nt: TGTGCCAGCAGCACCGGGACAGCTTCTGGCTACACCTTC
cdr3_aa: CASSTGTASGYTF

clone_size: NA
v_call: TRBV15
d_call: NA
j_call: TRBJ2-1
cdr3_nt: TGTGCCACCAGCAGAGATGAAGGGGTTAATGAGCAGTTCTTC
cdr3_aa: CATSRDEGVNEQFF

clone_size: NA
v_call: TRBV2
d_call: TRBD1
j_call: TRBJ1-1
cdr3_nt: TGTGCCAGCAGGACGGGACAGTGGAACACTGAAGCTTTCTTT
cdr3_aa: CASRTGQWNTEAFF

clone_size: NA
v_call: TRBV2
d_call: NA
j_call: TRBJ1-2
cdr3_nt: TGTGCCAGCAGCGAGAGGGCCAACTATGGCTACACCTTC
cdr3_aa: CASSERANYGYTF

clone_size: NA
v_call: TRBV3-1/TRBV3-2
d_call: NA
j_call: TRBJ2-7
cdr3_nt: TGTGCCAGCAGCCAAGATCGGCTTTCCTACGAGCAGTACTTC
cdr3_aa: CASSQDRLSYEQYF

clone_size: NA
v_call: TRBV6-5
d_call: TRBD1
j_call: TRBJ1-2
cdr3_nt: TGTGCCAGCAGTCCTGACAGGGGCTATGGCTACACCTTC
cdr3_aa: CASSPDRGYGYTF

clone_size: NA
v_call: TRBV2
d_call: NA
j_call: TRBJ2-1
cdr3_nt: TGTGCCAGCAGTGAGTCGCTCCACAATGAGCAGTTCTTC
cdr3_aa: CASSESLHNEQFF

clone_size: NA
v_call: TRBV6-4
d_call: NA
j_call: TRBJ1-1
cdr3_nt: TGTGCCAGCAGTGACACAGGGAGTACTGAAGCTTTCTTT
cdr3_aa: CASSDTGSTEAFF

clone_size: NA
v_call: TRBV27
d_call: TRBD1
j_call: TRBJ1-2
cdr3_nt: TGTGCCAGCAGATTACAGGGGGTTTCTGGAGGCTACACCTTC
cdr3_aa: CASRLQGVSGGYTF

clone_size: NA
v_call: TRBV2
d_call: NA
j_call: TRBJ1-2
cdr3_nt: TGTGCCAGCAGTGAGAGGGTCGGCTCCTATGGCTACACCTTC
cdr3_aa: CASSERVGSYGYTF

clone_size: NA
v_call: TRBV12-2
d_call: NA
j_call: TRBJ1-5
cdr3_nt: TGTGCAAGTCGCCCGGCCGTCGACGAGGTGAGCAATCAGCCCCAGCATTTT
cdr3_aa: CASRPAVDEVSNQPQHF

clone_size: NA
v_call: TRBV7-2
d_call: NA
j_call: TRBJ2-1
cdr3_nt: TGTGCCAGTACTCCGACTAGTAGCTTTTTGAATGAGCAGTTCTTC
cdr3_aa: CASTPTSSFLNEQFF

clone_size: NA
v_call: TRBV7-8
d_call: NA
j_call: TRBJ1-1
cdr3_nt: TGTGCCAGCAGCCTAGAGGTCGGAGAGGCTGAAGCTTTCTTT
cdr3_aa: CASSLEVGEAEAFF

clone_size: NA
v_call: TRBV19
d_call: NA
j_call: TRBJ1-2
cdr3_nt: TGTGCCAGTAGTACAGTCTATGGCTACACCTTC
cdr3_aa: CASSTVYGYTF

clone_size: NA
v_call: TRBV6-5
d_call: NA
j_call: TRBJ1-2
cdr3_nt: TGTGCCAGCAGTTACGATAACTATGGCTACACCTTC
cdr3_aa: CASSYDNYGYTF